A single sample gave rise to the 13 T cell receptor beta chains below, sequenced in a study of CD4 T cells in relation to SARS-CoV-2 and coronaviruses. The method was immunoSEQ multiplex PCR; TCRdb's version includes in-frame clones alone and lacks a portion of them. Of tens of thousands of clones listed, approximately 85% are singletons. Source material: memory CD4+ T cells from PBMCs. The receptors were sampled from an adult with COVID-19.

This chain connects TRBV4-1 to TRBJ2-7, with 11 bases identical to TRBD1. The CDR3 is made up of 17 amino acids. Germline V gene sequence: CDR1 MGHRA, CDR2 YSYEKL. V lost 1 base to trimming and J lost 4 bases; unmatched junction nucleotides: 9. CDR3 DNA sequence: TGCGCCAGCAGCCAAGGCCTCCCGGACAGGGGGCGGTACGAGCAGTACTTC. This gives the protein CASSQGLPDRGRYEQYF.

The chain couples TRBV2 to TRBJ2-7; tentatively, D is TRBD1 (6 bases). The CDR3 has 13 residues. CDR1 is SNHLY, CDR2 FYNNEI, per germline. The V end was cut by 5 bases, the J end by 3 bases, with 11 bases between. CDR3 nucleotides: TGTGCCAGCAGTCGGGACAAAGGCTACGAGCAGTACTTC. It translates to CASSRDKGYEQYF.

This clone was found once. The chain joins TRBV5-8 to TRBJ2-5, with 10 bases identical to TRBD2. The CDR3 is 16 amino acids. Per germline, CDR1 SGHTS and CDR2 YDEGEE. The trim removed 0 bases at V and 5 bases at J, leaving 7 bases unmatched. CDR3 amino acids: CASSLDPAGGVETQYF. As DNA, the CDR3 is TGTGCCAGCAGCTTGGATCCAGCGGGAGGGGTGGAGACCCAGTACTTC.

The chain carries TRBV7-2 and TRBJ2-1; D gene uncertain. The CDR3 runs 13 residues. Germline V gives CDR1 SGHTA, CDR2 FQGNSA. Trimming stripped 5 bases from V and 7 bases from J, with 12 bases between. For the CDR3, the DNA is TGTGCCAGCAGCCCGTATAGTTCAAATGAGCAGTTCTTC. It translates to CASSPYSSNEQFF.

V is TRBV29-1 and J is TRBJ2-5, with D perhaps matching TRBD1 or TRBD2 (5 bases each). Germline CDR1 is SQVTM and CDR2 is ANQGSEA. Trimming took 7 bases from V and 0 from J, leaving 12 bases between them. The length of the CDR3 is 13 residues. The CDR3 DNA reads as TGCAGCGCCGCCGGGGCGTACCAAGAGACCCAGTACTTC. This sequence encodes CSAAGAYQETQYF.

CDR3 sequence (DNA): TGTGCCAGCAATAAGGGGAGTTTGAACACTGAAGCTTTCTTT. It specifies CASNKGSLNTEAFF. V usage is TRBV6-5 and J usage is TRBJ1-1, with D possibly being TRBD1 (5 bases). V was cut by 7 bases and J by 0 bases, with 12 bases left in between. This CDR3 spans 14 amino acids. Per germline, CDR1 MNHEY and CDR2 SVGAGI.

The chain carries TRBV23-1 and TRBJ1-5, with a possible D match to TRBD1 (6 bases). TRBV23-1 is reported as an ORF; its role is uncertain. The CDR3 is 17 residues long. Deletions cut 4 bases from V and 7 bases from J, with 23 bases between. The CDR3 region has the DNA TGCGCCAGCAGTCCCAGGTGGGGGCAATATCCGATCCAGCCCCAGCATTTT. This codes for CASSPRWGQYPIQPQHF.

The chain uses TRBV11-2 and TRBJ2-5; 12 nucleotides match TRBD2. The CDR3 loop spans 15 amino acids. V lost 3 bases, J lost 1 base, and 0 bases stayed unmatched. Germline V gene data show CDR1 as SGHAT and CDR2 as FQNNGV. CDR3 region: CASSLGLAGQETQYF. Written as DNA, the CDR3 is TGTGCCAGCAGCTTGGGACTAGCGGGCCAAGAGACCCAGTACTTC. Based on the CDR3 plus reference TRBV11-2 and TRBJ2-5, the full variable domain is EAGVAQSPRYKIIEKRQSVAFWCNPISGHATLYWYQQILGQGPKLLIQFQNNGVVDDSQLPKDRFSAERLKGVDSTLKIQPAKLEDSAVYLCASSLGLAGQETQYFGPGTRLLVL.

The chain couples TRBV7-2 to TRBJ2-3, with 7 bases lining up with TRBD1. Per the germline V gene, CDR1 is SGHTA and CDR2 is FQGNSA. The CDR3 length is 14 residues. After removal of 5 bases from V and 1 base from J, the junction contained 3 bases not matched to a gene. CDR3 DNA: TGTGCCAGCAGCCGCGGACAGGGCACAGATACGCAGTATTTT. Its protein product is CASSRGQGTDTQYF. Using reference TRBV7-2 and TRBJ2-3 for the parts outside the CDR3, the full variable domain is GAGVSQSPSNKVTEKGKDVELRCDPISGHTALYWYRQSLGQGLEFLIYFQGNSAPDKSGLPSDRFSAERTGGSVSTLTIQRTQQEDSAVYLCASSRGQGTDTQYFGPGTRLTVL.

In regard to this clone: Relative to the germline gene, one junction end is altered; a read error may explain this. This rearrangement joins TRBV5-6 to TRBJ2-5; 7 bases are a match to TRBD1. Per germline, CDR1 SGHDT and CDR2 YYEEEE. The CDR3 has 15 residues. CDR3 nucleotides: TGTGCCAGCAGCACCCAGGGGGTAGGGGAAGAGGCCCAGTACTTC. Translated: CASSTQGVGEEAQYF.

The chain has TRBV7-8 and TRBJ1-2, with a possible D match to TRBD1 (5 bases). Between the trimmed V and J ends, which lost 10 bases and 2 bases, there was a span of 11 bases. The CDR3 runs to 12 residues. Germline V CDR1 and CDR2: SGHVS, FQNEAQ. The DNA of the CDR3 is TGTGCCACCCGGACACTAAACTATGGCTACACCTTC. Translation gives CATRTLNYGYTF.

V is TRBV18 and J is TRBJ2-1; the D gene is possibly TRBD2 (6 bases). V was cut by 1 base and J by 8 bases, with 12 bases left in between. Per the germline V gene, CDR1 is KGHSH and CDR2 is LQKENI. CDR3 length: 14 residues. CDR3 in amino acids: CASSPQGGWDEQFF. The CDR3 DNA follows: TGTGCCAGCTCACCACAAGGAGGGTGGGATGAGCAGTTCTTC.

V gene TRBV28 combines with J gene TRBJ2-2; D is unclear. From germline, CDR1 is MDHEN and CDR2 SYDVKM. The CDR3 contains 12 residues. V was pared by 2 bases and J by 2 bases, with 0 bases between. The CDR3 nucleotides are TGTGCCAGCAGTTTAAACACCGGGGAGCTGTTTTTT. It encodes CASSLNTGELFF.